This T cell receptor beta chain is from a study of T cell responses to AZD1222 COVID-19 vaccine (dated by TCRdb to the early 2020s). Concerning the study at large: AZD1222 recipients given second doses at about 4 weeks or at about 12 weeks were pooled, since spike-specific TCR depth and breadth were not found to differ between the two schedules. A total of 233 trial participants underwent TCR sequencing, of whom around 210 had received two doses of AZD1222 and some 26 had received two doses of the MenACWY control vaccine. Trial participants were enrolled into age subgroups of 18-55, 56-69 and 70-plus years, which contained about 150, 28 and 57 TCR-sequenced participants, respectively. Results the study describes overall, beyond this receptor: The 56-69-year group was small, and its depth increase did not reach significance, likely because of low power. Spike-specific TCR breadth and depth rose significantly after two AZD1222 doses compared with day 0 and with MenACWY recipients. Reportedly, close to half of the unique spike-specific TCRs recognized epitopes lying outside the regions that are mutated in the B.1.351 and B.1.1.7 variants. Conclusions about previously exposed vaccinees are limited because only six or seven AZD1222 recipients were SARS-CoV-2 seropositive at baseline. No day 14 peak-response samples were available, so repertoires were characterized only after the peak T cell response. Participants were mostly white British and included more females than males, and it was suggested by the authors that clonal diversity may have been underestimated. Vaccine-associated CD4 TCRs spanned the whole spike protein, with dominant responses in regions 160-218 and 743-854.

CDR1 SGHTA and CDR2 FQGNSA are derived from the germline V gene. Spanning cysteine to phenylalanine, the CDR3 consists of 18 amino acids. Left in the record is the CDR3 DNA by itself, 54 bases read in frame from the first base. After removal of 5 bases from V and 7 bases from J, the junction retains 18 bases not matched to a gene. Note on this clone: It lacks a known antigen. No base quality information exists; no much larger clone differs at one position.

What this sample's time point label stands for: baseline before first vaccination. Vaccinee samples were obtained from the UK trials COV001 and COV002, which included a single-blind randomized controlled phase 2/3 trial of AZD1222 (ChAdOx1 nCoV-19) in healthy adults. Trial participant PBMC samples were collected at day 0 and day 28 after the second dose for TCRbeta chain sequencing. The CDR3 regions of human TCRbeta chains were analyzed by immunosequencing. From the authors' description of their analysis: Repertoire TCRs were matched against a reference library of SARS-CoV-2-specific TCRs generated with the MIRA antigen-specificity platform. Breadth was defined as the fraction of unique TCRs that were SARS-CoV-2-associated, and depth was defined as the fraction of total T cells that were SARS-CoV-2-associated. Using the MIRA data, each spike-specific TCR was mapped to the spike region that the TCR reacts to and placed in a CD4 or CD8 class. Log10-transformed breadth and depth values were compared by one-way ANOVA with Sidak's multiple comparisons tests. The immuneACCESS repertoire file appears here via TCRdb, limited to in-frame rearrangements. These files lack a portion of the clones; in checked studies, under half of the deficit traces to unresolved V genes, and the cause of the others is not known. That table gives V, J and clone size, and the DNA gave D and trimming. This sample comprises 90,000 to 150,000 clones, around 85% of them detected only once. The ten largest make up over 5% of the sample.

Sequences were derived from peripheral blood, sampled on day 0 of AZD1222 vaccination. The V and J segments used are TRBV7-2 and TRBJ2-2, with 8 bases matching TRBD1. The origin of this receptor is an adult in good health. The DNA is TGTGCCAGCAGCGGAGCGGCGACAGGGGTTGGGAAAGTCGGGGAGCTGTTTTTT. This codes for CASSGAATGVGKVGELFF.